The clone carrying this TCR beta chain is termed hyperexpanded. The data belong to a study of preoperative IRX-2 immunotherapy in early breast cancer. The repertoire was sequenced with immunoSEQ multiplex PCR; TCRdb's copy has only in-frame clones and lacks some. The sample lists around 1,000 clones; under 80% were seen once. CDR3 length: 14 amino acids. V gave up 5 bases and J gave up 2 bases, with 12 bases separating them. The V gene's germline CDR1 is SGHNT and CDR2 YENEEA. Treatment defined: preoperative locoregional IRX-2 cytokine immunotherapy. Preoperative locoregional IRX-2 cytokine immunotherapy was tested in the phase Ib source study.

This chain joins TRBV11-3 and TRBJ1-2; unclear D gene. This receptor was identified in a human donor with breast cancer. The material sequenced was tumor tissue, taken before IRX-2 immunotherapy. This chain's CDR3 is CASSPEGRNYGYTF. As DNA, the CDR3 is TGTGCCAGCAGCCCCGAGGGAAGGAACTATGGCTACACCTTC.